This T cell receptor beta chain comes out of a study of CXCR3-negative and CXCR3-positive naive CD8 T cells. Study-wide results and caveats: Hydrophobicity was higher for TRB CDR3s found in CXCR3-positive naive cells than in CXCR3-negative naive cells. Naive CXCR3-positive and CXCR3-negative cells shared TRBV-TRBJ usage; memory cells diverged.

The authors prepared UMI-labeled TRB cDNA libraries by 5' RACE. TCRdb reworked the 5' RACE reads into one entry per CDR3 protein, no DNA. The sample data list around 160,000 distinct CDR3 sequences. Regarding this clonotype: The antigen is not known.

Germline V gene lookup returns CDR1 SGHTA and CDR2 FQGNSA. This CDR3 is 16 amino acids long. The TCR comes from a human donor in good health. Some clones in this sample may be carry-over from other donors' samples. The source material was naive CXCR3+ CD8+ T cells from blood. Noted subset: CD45RO-CCR7+CD27+CD95- naive CD8+ T cells expressing CXCR3 (TNR3+). The rearrangement links TRBV7-2 to TRBJ2-7. The CDR3 spells CASSLAGVGWNYEQYF.